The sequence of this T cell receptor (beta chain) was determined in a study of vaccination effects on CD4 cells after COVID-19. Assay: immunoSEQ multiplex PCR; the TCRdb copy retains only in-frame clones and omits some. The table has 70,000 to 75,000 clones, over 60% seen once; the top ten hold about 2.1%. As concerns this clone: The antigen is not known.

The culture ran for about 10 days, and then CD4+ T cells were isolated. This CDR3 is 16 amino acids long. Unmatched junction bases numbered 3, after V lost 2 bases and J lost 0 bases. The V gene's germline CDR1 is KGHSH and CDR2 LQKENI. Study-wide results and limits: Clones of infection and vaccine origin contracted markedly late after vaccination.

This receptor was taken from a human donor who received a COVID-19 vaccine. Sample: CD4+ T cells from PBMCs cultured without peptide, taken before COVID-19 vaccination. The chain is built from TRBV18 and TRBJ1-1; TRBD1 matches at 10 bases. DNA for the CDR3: TGTGCCAGCTCACCAAGACAGGGGGCAGTGAACACTGAAGCTTTCTTT. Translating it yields CASSPRQGAVNTEAFF. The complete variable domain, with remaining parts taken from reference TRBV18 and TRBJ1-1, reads NAGVMQNPRHLVRRRGQEARLRCSPMKGHSHVYWYRQLPEEGLKFMVYLQKENIIDESGMPKERFSAEFPKEGPSILRIQQVVRGDSAAYFCASSPRQGAVNTEAFFGQGTRLTVV.